The 23 T cell receptor beta chains listed next were all sequenced from one sample in a study of control samples from healthy donors and cancer patients. This table comes from immunoSEQ multiplex PCR, and its TCRdb copy is limited to in-frame clones, with some not included. This sample has some 49,000 clones; 80% to 90% occur once, and the top ten carry about 3%. The sample consisted of PBMCs. These receptor sequences come from a woman aged 50 to 60 with lung cancer.

V gene TRBV2 combines with J gene TRBJ2-7; TRBD1 aligns across 9 bases. The germline V gene has CDR1 SNHLY and CDR2 FYNNEI. The CDR3 is 15 residues long. V lost 7 bases, J lost 5 bases, and 12 bases stayed unmatched. CDR3 nucleotides: TGTGCCAGCACGGGTACAGGGGGCCTCGGGGACGAGCAGTACTTC. Amino acid sequence: CASTGTGGLGDEQYF. The full variable domain, in which reference TRBV2 and TRBJ2-7 provide the parts outside the CDR3, is EPEVTQTPSHQVTQMGQEVILRCVPISNHLYFYWYRQILGQKVEFLVSFYNNEISEKSEIFDDQFSVERPDGSNFTLKIRSTKLEDSAMYFCASTGTGGLGDEQYFGPGTRLTVT.

V usage is TRBV11-2 and J usage is TRBJ2-1, with no clear D. From germline, CDR1 is SGHAT and CDR2 FQNNGV. Trimming cost V 8 bases and J 0 bases, with 5 bases left between them. This CDR3 spans 12 amino acids. CDR3 DNA sequence: TGTGCCAGCGGGGACTCCTACAATGAGCAGTTCTTC. Translating it yields CASGDSYNEQFF.

The rearrangement uses TRBV19 and TRBJ1-5; 10 bases agree with TRBD1. CDR1 LNHDA and CDR2 SQIVND come from the germline V gene (reference sequence). Unmatched junction bases numbered 7, after V lost 6 bases and J lost 5 bases. The CDR3 is 15 residues long. The CDR3 coding sequence is TGTGCCAGTAGCAAGACAGGGGGCTTTGATCAGCCCCAGCATTTT. Protein product: CASSKTGGFDQPQHF.

The rearrangement uses TRBV6-6 and TRBJ2-7, with 7 bases matching TRBD1. The ends lost 0 bases at V and 2 bases at J; junction bases unmatched: 7. Germline V gene data show CDR1 as MNHNY and CDR2 as SVGAGI (reference sequence). This CDR3 comprises 16 residues. CDR3: CASSYSGQTTAYEQYF. In DNA, the CDR3 is TGTGCCAGCAGTTACTCGGGACAGACTACGGCCTACGAGCAGTACTTC.

This chain joins TRBV10-3 and TRBJ1-4, with a weak D call TRBD1 (5 bases). Looked up from germline, CDR1 is ENHRY and CDR2 is SYGVKD. Trimming removed 3 bases from V and 7 bases from J, with 12 bases in between. The CDR3 contains 14 residues. Here the CDR3 reads CAISDSGIGEKLFF. CDR3 coding DNA: TGTGCCATCAGTGACTCAGGGATAGGTGAAAAACTGTTTTTT.

The chain is built from TRBV18 and TRBJ1-6; D is undetermined. Per the germline V gene, CDR1 is KGHSH and CDR2 is LQKENI. The CDR3 sequence is 17 residues long. Trimming removed 1 base at V and 0 bases at J, with 10 bases between. For the CDR3, the DNA is TGTGCCAGCTCACCACGAGGGCACAGCTCCTATAATTCACCCCTCCACTTT. Translated: CASSPRGHSSYNSPLHF.

Comment on this clone: This sample also contains other DNA sequences that code for the same CDR3. The rearrangement uses TRBV4-2 and TRBJ1-2; no clear D gene. CDR3 length: 15 amino acids. The V gene's germline CDR1 is LGHNA and CDR2 YNFKEQ. V lost 0 bases and J 2 bases, leaving 10 bases between the germline ends. CDR3 coding DNA: TGTGCCAGCAGCCAAGACCTGGTAGGGAACTATGGCTACACCTTC. It encodes CASSQDLVGNYGYTF.

The genes are TRBV9 and TRBJ1-5, with unresolved D. CDR1 is SGDLS and CDR2 is YYNGEE in the germline V gene. The ends were cut back, 3 bases at V and 0 bases at J, with 7 bases in the middle. This CDR3 is 14 amino acids long. The CDR3 protein is CASSAGDSNQPQHF. CDR3 in DNA: TGTGCCAGCAGCGCCGGGGATAGCAATCAGCCCCAGCATTTT.

The chain uses TRBV11-2 and TRBJ2-4, with D perhaps matching TRBD1 or TRBD2 (5 bases each). The CDR3 contains 16 residues. Trimming cost V 4 bases and J 0 bases, with 13 bases left between them. Germline-derived CDR1 and CDR2 are SGHAT and FQNNGV. CDR3 sequence: CASSSSGPLAKNIQYF. The CDR3, as DNA: TGTGCCAGCAGCTCCTCGGGGCCACTAGCCAAAAACATTCAGTACTTC.

The V call is TRBV7-9, the J call TRBJ2-7; no clear D gene. The CDR3 sequence is 11 residues long. Trimming cost V 4 bases and J 6 bases, with 7 bases left between them. Germline V gives CDR1 SEHNR, CDR2 FQNEAQ (reference sequence). In DNA form, the CDR3 reads TGTGCCAGCAGCTCAGAAGGCGAGCAGTACTTC. It translates to CASSSEGEQYF. The full variable domain, completed using reference TRBV7-9 and TRBJ2-7, is DTGVSQNPRHKITKRGQNVTFRCDPISEHNRLYWYRQTLGQGPEFLTYFQNEAQLEKSRLLSDRFSAERPKGSFSTLEIQRTEQGDSAMYLCASSSEGEQYFGPGTRLTVT.

The chain links TRBV13 to TRBJ2-2; weak D call: TRBD1 (6 bases). Trimming removed 5 bases from V and 2 bases from J, with 15 bases in between. This CDR3 contains 16 residues. Germline V gene lookup returns CDR1 PRHDT and CDR2 FYEKMQ (reference sequence). Here the CDR3 DNA reads TGTGCCAGCAGCCTCGGACAGAAAATAAACACCGGGGAGCTGTTTTTT. Residues: CASSLGQKINTGELFF.

This rearrangement joins TRBV4-1 to TRBJ1-1; 8 bases are a match to TRBD1. The V gene end was trimmed by 5 bases and the J gene end by 0 bases; junction bases not matched to a gene: 14. In germline, CDR1 is MGHRA, CDR2 YSYEKL. CDR3 length equals 18 residues. CDR3 sequence: CASSFTWDRTYMNTEAFF. CDR3 DNA: TGCGCCAGCAGCTTTACATGGGACAGGACTTACATGAACACTGAAGCTTTCTTT.

CDR3 residues: CATSESSGPRETQYF. For the CDR3, the DNA is TGTGCCACCAGTGAATCGTCCGGGCCTCGGGAGACCCAGTACTTC. V is TRBV24-1 and J is TRBJ2-5; unclear D gene. V lost 4 bases to trimming and J lost 5 bases, with 16 bases between them. CDR3 length: 15 amino acids. Looked up from germline, CDR1 is KGHDR and CDR2 is SFDVKD.

The rearrangement joins TRBV14 to TRBJ2-7; the match to TRBD2 covers 7 bases. Germline V gives CDR1 SGHDN, CDR2 FVKESK. V gave up 4 bases and J gave up 6 bases; unmatched junction bases: 6. The CDR3 spans 13 residues. DNA of the CDR3: TGTGCCAGCAGCCCGTTTGGGAGGGTCGAGCAGTACTTC. This encodes CASSPFGRVEQYF.

The gene calls are TRBV5-1 and TRBJ1-2; 8 nucleotides align to TRBD1. CDR1 and CDR2 from the germline V gene are SGHRS and YFSETQ. J gave up 13 bases and V 6 bases, and 11 bases lay outside the gene matches. There are 12 residues in the CDR3. The CDR3 region is CASTSGGAPGTF. For the CDR3, the DNA is TGCGCCAGCACATCAGGGGGCGCTCCCGGCACCTTC.

The V and J genes are TRBV6-5 and TRBJ1-5; a weak D match, TRBD1 (6 bases). Between the trimmed V and J ends, which lost 6 bases and 5 bases, there was a span of 17 bases. CDR3 size: 15 residues. The germline V gene encodes CDR1 MNHEY and CDR2 SVGAGI. Here the CDR3 reads CASRSQGSRDQPQHF. The CDR3 nucleotides are TGTGCCAGCAGATCTCAGGGGTCTCGGGATCAGCCCCAGCATTTT.

V usage is TRBV6-2 or TRBV6-3 and J usage is TRBJ1-1, with 11 nucleotides matching TRBD1. Germline V gene lookup returns CDR1 MNHEY and CDR2 SVGEGT. CDR3 length: 16 residues. The junction had 6 bases not matched to a gene; V was cut back by 5 bases and J by 1 base. The CDR3 nucleotides read TGTGCCAGCAGTGACGCCGGGACAGGGGGGAACACTGAAGCTTTCTTT. This gives the protein CASSDAGTGGNTEAFF.

V gene TRBV3-1 (or the pseudogene TRBV3-2) combines with J gene TRBJ1-6; a weak D match, TRBD1 (6 bases). Germline lookup yields CDR1 LGHDT and CDR2 YNNKEL (reference sequence). CDR3 length equals 16 residues. Trimming removed 4 bases from V and 7 bases from J, with 17 bases in between. The CDR3 nucleotides are TGTGCCAGCAGCCCCGACAGGTCCAGTCCAAATTCACCCCTCCACTTT. As protein: CASSPDRSSPNSPLHF.

This chain connects TRBV10-3 to TRBJ1-1; 9 bases agree with TRBD1. Trimming cost V 0 bases and J 6 bases; bases outside gene matches: 2. Germline lookup yields CDR1 ENHRY and CDR2 SYGVKD. The CDR3 sequence is 14 residues long. CDR3 loop: CAISESGQGAEAFF. The DNA of the CDR3 is TGTGCCATCAGTGAGTCGGGACAGGGCGCTGAAGCTTTCTTT.

There are a few counts of this clone. The chain uses TRBV29-1 and TRBJ2-3, with a possible D match to TRBD2 (6 bases). Germline-derived CDR1 and CDR2 are SQVTM and ANQGSEA. This CDR3 spans 13 amino acids. V lost 7 bases to trimming and J lost 5 bases, with 16 bases between them. The CDR3 region has the DNA TGCAGCGGCCAACGGGGGAATGGAGATACGCAGTATTTT. This sequence encodes CSGQRGNGDTQYF.

The chain couples TRBV7-8 to TRBJ2-7; D may be TRBD1 (5 bases). Germline lookup yields CDR1 SGHVS and CDR2 FQNEAQ. The CDR3 sequence is 16 residues long. Trimming left V 5 bases short and J 2 bases short, with 19 bases between. The CDR3 reads CASSRGFEQATYEQYF. CDR3 DNA sequence: TGTGCCAGCAGCAGGGGTTTTGAACAGGCGACCTACGAGCAGTACTTC.

CDR3: CASSFNSGGVDEQFF. The CDR3 DNA reads as TGTGCCAGCAGCTTTAATAGCGGGGGGGTCGATGAGCAGTTCTTC. The chain employs TRBV11-2 and TRBJ2-1, with 11 bases aligning to TRBD2. The CDR3 consists of 15 residues. Per the germline V gene, CDR1 is SGHAT and CDR2 is FQNNGV. The junction had 6 bases not matched to a gene; V was cut back by 3 bases and J by 8 bases.

This clone has more than one count but fewer than ten. The rearrangement uses TRBV6-6 and TRBJ1-5; a weak D match, TRBD1 (6 bases). This CDR3 contains 14 residues. The V gene lost 7 bases and the J gene lost 2 bases, with 12 bases spanning the gap. Germline CDR1 is MNHNY and CDR2 is SVGAGI (reference sequence). Here the CDR3 DNA reads TGTGCCAGCACAGGAGGGGGGGGCAATCAGCCCCAGCATTTT. This gives the protein CASTGGGGNQPQHF.